The 15 T cell receptor beta chains given below trace back to one sample, sequenced in a study of CD8 T cells in ankylosing spondylitis listed by TCRdb under 2017. Receptors were amplified or captured by 5' RACE. Data came from an Illumina HiSeq 2500. TCRdb reprocessing: public reads trimmed at Q25 with fastp, clones called with MiXCR, in-frame beta chains kept. Every distinct CDR3 protein forms one entry, paired with its most common genes and DNA. This sample holds 200,000 or so distinct CDR3 sequences; 18% were observed only once. Around 4.5% of the sample is in the top ten clones. The material sequenced was blood, either unsorted or a sorted T cell fraction (not recorded which). All receptors come from a male donor aged 5-30 years with ankylosing spondylitis or in good health (not recorded which). Donor details come from another sample of the same person, matched by shared clones.

In this sample, this clonotype turned up many times. This chain uses TRBV28 with TRBJ2-7, with 13 positions matching TRBD2. With V trimmed by 7 bases and J by 2 bases, 5 bases remained unmatched. CDR3 length: 15 residues. Germline CDR1 is MDHEN and CDR2 is SYDVKM. CDR3 sequence: CASTRTSGRAYEQYF. CDR3 bases: TGTGCCAGCACCAGAACTAGCGGGAGGGCCTACGAGCAGTACTTC.

The V and J genes are TRBV20-1 and TRBJ2-5; 7 nucleotides line up with TRBD2. The V and J ends lost 5 bases and 0 bases, in that order; junction bases with no gene match: 9. The CDR3 is 15 residues long. CDR1 and CDR2 from the germline V gene are DFQATT and SNEGSKA (reference sequence). Here the CDR3 DNA reads TGCAGTGCTTTCGGAGCGGGAACGAACCAAGAGACCCAGTACTTC. Translating it yields CSAFGAGTNQETQYF.

The sample holds many counts of this clonotype. This sequence joins TRBV5-1 and TRBJ2-1; 15 bases match TRBD2. The germline V gene encodes CDR1 SGHRS and CDR2 YFSETQ. The CDR3 runs 17 residues. J lost 4 bases, V lost 4 bases, and 6 bases had no gene match. The CDR3 sequence: CASSPGLAGGDYNEQFF. Written as DNA, the CDR3 is TGCGCCAGCAGCCCCGGACTAGCGGGAGGGGATTACAATGAGCAGTTCTTC.

This clonotype was counted at least ten times. The gene calls are TRBV4-1 and TRBJ1-1; 7 bases match TRBD1. After removal of 1 base from V and 4 bases from J, the junction contained 12 bases not matched to a gene. The CDR3 is made up of 17 amino acids. The germline V gene encodes CDR1 MGHRA and CDR2 YSYEKL. The CDR3 region is CASSQGFRRQGGTEAFF. For the CDR3, the DNA is TGCGCCAGCAGCCAAGGGTTTCGCAGACAGGGCGGCACTGAAGCTTTCTTT.

V gene TRBV2 combines with J gene TRBJ2-7; 9 bases are shared with TRBD2. After removal of 2 bases from V and 1 base from J, the junction contained 6 bases not matched to a gene. This CDR3 spans 16 amino acids. CDR1 and CDR2 (germline): SNHLY, FYNNEI. The CDR3 DNA is TGTGCCAGCAGTGAATCTAGCGGGATTATTTCCTACGAGCAGTACTTC. This sequence encodes CASSESSGIISYEQYF.

V is TRBV20-1 and J is TRBJ1-6, with D uncertain. CDR3 length equals 15 residues. With 0 bases removed from V and 10 bases from J, the gap between germline ends came to 16 bases. Germline CDR1 DFQATT, CDR2 SNEGSKA (reference sequence). CDR3 bases: TGCAGTGCTAGAGATTATCGGTGGGTGGAATCACCCCTCCACTTT. Residues: CSARDYRWVESPLHF.

As for this clonotype: A much larger clone differs by one base, so this may be a read error. The V gene is TRBV20-1, the J gene TRBJ1-4; 8 bases are a match to TRBD1. The CDR3 loop spans 15 amino acids. CDR1 DFQATT and CDR2 SNEGSKA come from the germline V gene (reference sequence). In nucleotides, the CDR3 is TGCAGTGCTAGCATCGGGACAGGTCGAGGTGAAACACTGTTTTTT. This codes for CSASIGTGRGETLFF.

In this sample, this clonotype turned up many times. The rearrangement links TRBV12-3 or TRBV12-4 to TRBJ2-7; 7 nucleotides align to TRBD2. The V segment lost 7 bases and the J segment 1 base; nucleotides outside the gene matches: 7. This CDR3 is built from 14 residues. CDR3 sequence (DNA): TGTGCCAGCACCCAAGCGGGGCCTTCCTACGAGCAGTACTTC. Translated, it gives CASTQAGPSYEQYF.

The V call is TRBV6-5, the J call TRBJ2-5; D possibly corresponds to TRBD1 (6 bases). V was clipped by 6 bases and J by 11 bases, with 19 bases between them. The length of the CDR3 is 13 residues. The germline V gene has CDR1 MNHEY and CDR2 SVGAGI. The CDR3 loop reads CASRQNRDTGQYF. The CDR3 region has the DNA TGTGCCAGCAGGCAGAACCGGGACACGGGTCAGTACTTC.

The chain links TRBV2 to TRBJ2-7; D gene unclear. CDR1 is SNHLY and CDR2 is FYNNEI in the germline V gene. Trimming left V 4 bases short and J 0 bases short, with 7 bases between. CDR3 length: 13 amino acids. The CDR3 loop reads CASSGAASYEQYF. The CDR3 DNA reads TGTGCCAGCAGTGGCGCTGCCTCCTACGAGCAGTACTTC.

The J gene is TRBJ1-1, the V gene TRBV19; D call uncertain. Germline CDR1 and CDR2: LNHDA and SQIVND (reference sequence). This CDR3 region has 14 residues. Trimming removed 3 bases from V and 1 base from J, with 9 bases in between. The CDR3 sequence: CASSIHGQNTEAFF. For the CDR3, the DNA is TGTGCCAGTAGTATCCATGGGCAGAACACTGAAGCTTTCTTT.

There are many counts of this clonotype. The chain recombines TRBV12-1 with TRBJ2-5. TRBV12-1 is noted as a pseudogene. The CDR3 runs to 15 residues. The CDR3 DNA sequence: TGTGCCAGCAGCCCGGACCATTGGAAGGGAGAGACCCAGTACTTC. Amino acids: CASSPDHWKGETQYF.

This clonotype was recorded at least ten times. V usage is TRBV20-1 and J usage is TRBJ2-2, with a possible D match to TRBD2 (5 bases). V lost 3 bases and J lost 4, with 12 bases in between. CDR3 size: 14 residues. CDR1 and CDR2 (germline): DFQATT, SNEGSKA (reference sequence). CDR3 protein: CSASRRGGTGELFF. The CDR3 region has the DNA TGCAGTGCTAGTAGACGGGGTGGCACCGGGGAGCTGTTTTTT.

CDR3 sequence (DNA): TGTGCCAGCAGTTACTCGAGACGCCTCCTCATCTATGGCTACACCTTC. This encodes CASSYSRRLLIYGYTF. V gene TRBV6-6 combines with J gene TRBJ1-2; D is unresolved. V shed 0 bases and J shed 4 bases, with 15 bases lying between them. The CDR3 consists of 16 residues. CDR1 is MNHNY, CDR2 SVGAGI, per germline (reference sequence).

There are many counts of this clonotype. The V call is TRBV12-3 or TRBV12-4, the J call TRBJ2-1; D remains ambiguous. This CDR3 is built from 15 residues. V was trimmed by 2 bases and J by 2 bases, leaving 10 bases between them. The CDR3, as DNA: TGTGCCAGCAGTTTAAACTCCATCACCTACAATGAGCAGTTCTTC. This codes for CASSLNSITYNEQFF.